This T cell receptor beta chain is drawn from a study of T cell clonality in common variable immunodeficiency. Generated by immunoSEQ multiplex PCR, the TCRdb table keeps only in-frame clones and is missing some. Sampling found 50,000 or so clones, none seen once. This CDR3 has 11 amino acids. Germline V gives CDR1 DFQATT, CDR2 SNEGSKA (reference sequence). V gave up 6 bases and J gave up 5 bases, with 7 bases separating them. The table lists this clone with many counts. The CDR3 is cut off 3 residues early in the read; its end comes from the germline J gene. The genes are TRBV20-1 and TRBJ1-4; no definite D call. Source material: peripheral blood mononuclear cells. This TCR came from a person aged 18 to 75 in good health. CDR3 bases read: TGCAGTGCCCGAAGGAATGAAAAA. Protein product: CSARRNEK. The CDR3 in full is CSARRNEKLFF.